These 6 T cell receptor beta chains were all obtained from the same sample, sequenced in a study of Graves' ophthalmopathy and Graves' hyperthyroidism. The authors amplified TCR beta CDR3 regions from RNA transcripts. First-round RT-PCR relied on HTBI primers, and a second-round multiplex PCR came next. TCRdb analysed the multiplex PCR reads with MiXCR anew, one entry per CDR3 protein. The sample lists 450,000 or so distinct CDR3 sequences, around 15% occurring once. Sequenced sample: blood. These receptors originate from a woman aged 25-40 years with Graves' ophthalmopathy.

This clonotype was seen a handful of times. V gene TRBV2 combines with J gene TRBJ1-6; no clear D. This CDR3 region has 16 residues. V was shortened by 2 bases and J by 0 bases, with 8 bases between the two germline ends. Germline CDR1 and CDR2: SNHLY and FYNNEI. The CDR3 sequence: CASSERLSSYNSPLHF. CDR3 sequence (DNA): TGTGCCAGCAGTGAAAGGCTAAGCTCCTATAATTCACCCCTCCACTTT. Full variable domain (remainder filled in from reference TRBV2 and TRBJ1-6): EPEVTQTPSHQVTQMGQEVILRCVPISNHLYFYWYRQILGQKVEFLVSFYNNEISEKSEIFDDQFSVERPDGSNFTLKIRSTKLEDSAMYFCASSERLSSYNSPLHFGNGTRLTVT.

This clonotype was observed many times. V is TRBV11-2 and J is TRBJ1-5; D may be TRBD1 (6 bases). Germline assignment: CDR1 SGHAT and CDR2 FQNNGV. The V end lost 4 bases, the J end lost 7 bases, and 17 bases lay between the germline ends. The CDR3 length is 15 residues. The CDR3 sequence is CASSSQGGFGQPQHF. In DNA, the CDR3 is TGTGCCAGCAGCTCCCAAGGGGGGTTCGGGCAGCCCCAGCATTTT.

This clonotype turned up a few times. The chain recombines TRBV14 with TRBJ2-7; a weak D match, TRBD1 (6 bases). The germline V gene has CDR1 SGHDN and CDR2 FVKESK. The germline V and J ends were trimmed by 1 base and 0 bases, with 10 bases remaining between them. The CDR3 has 15 amino acids. CDR3 amino acids: CASSQARGSSYEQYF. The CDR3 DNA reads as TGTGCCAGCAGCCAAGCCAGGGGCAGCTCCTACGAGCAGTACTTC.

There are a few counts of this clonotype. A read error may be the cause here, since a much bigger clone is one base away. This chain uses TRBV6-1 with TRBJ2-2; 9 bases are shared with TRBD1. The CDR3 consists of 13 residues. Germline lookup yields CDR1 MNHNS and CDR2 SASEGT. The CDR3 nucleotides are TGTGCCAGCAGTGGGACAGGGGCCGGGGAGCTGTGTTTT. This translates into CASSGTGAGELCF.

V usage is TRBV11-1 and J usage is TRBJ2-1; TRBD2 is a possible D gene (5 bases). Trimming pared 5 bases from V and 6 bases from J, leaving 14 bases between. Per germline, CDR1 SGHAT and CDR2 FQDESV (reference sequence). There are 14 residues in the CDR3. CDR3 coding DNA: TGTGCCAGCAGCGTCGAGGGCCCCTTCAATGAGCAGTTCTTC. Protein sequence: CASSVEGPFNEQFF.

This clonotype was seen ten or more times. Germline is not matched at one junction end, which may reflect a read error. The rearrangement links TRBV7-3 to TRBJ2-2, with a possible D match to TRBD2 (5 bases). In germline, CDR1 is SGHTA, CDR2 FQGTGA. The CDR3 extends over 12 amino acids. This CDR3 reads CASSYLNGKLFF. As DNA, the CDR3 is TGTGCCAGCAGCTACCTGAACGGGAAGCTGTTTTTT.